This TCR beta chain was sequenced in a study of blood T cells in healthy people across ages. A sample-barcoded 5' primer and a J-beta primer mix were used in a second PCR of roughly 7 to 11 cycles. From the 5' RACE reads, TCRdb called clonotypes with MiXCR, one entry per CDR3 protein. The sample includes approximately 800,000 distinct CDR3 sequences, roughly 24% of them seen just once. Germline trimming cut 3 bases from V and 1 base from J; bases unmatched to any gene: 6. The germline CDR1 and CDR2 sequences are SGHRS and YFSETQ. The CDR3 covers 15 residues. These data were also filed under a second study, of T cells of mothers and their children.

The clonotype comes from a boy aged 5-17 years in good health. Source material: blood. V gene TRBV5-1 combines with J gene TRBJ1-1; the match to TRBD1 covers 7 bases. The CDR3 is CASSSGTAPNTEAFF. The CDR3 DNA reads as TGCGCCAGCAGCTCTGGGACAGCTCCGAACACTGAAGCTTTCTTT.